These T cell receptor beta chains were read from a single sample in a study of CD8 T cells in ankylosing spondylitis. TCRdb called the 5' RACE reads again in MiXCR, with one record for every CDR3 protein. The repertoire holds 300,000 to 400,000 distinct CDR3 sequences, with about 14% as singletons. The sample taken for sequencing was blood, either unsorted or a sorted T cell fraction (not recorded which). These receptors all come from a male donor with ankylosing spondylitis or in good health (not recorded which). Each CDR3 is given with its conserved first and last residue. D genes are given only for firm matches. The size of a clone is reported for some rows only, either as once, few or many, or as a class for expanded clones.

j_gene	d_gene	abundance	v_gene	CDR3aa	CDR3nt
TRBJ2-2	NA	NA	TRBV14	CASGLGQLGAGELFF	TGTGCCAGCGGCTTAGGACAGCTCGGCGCCGGGGAGCTGTTTTTT
TRBJ2-3	TRBD1	few	TRBV12-5	CASGSPTGGGGDTQYF	TGTGCTAGTGGTTCCCCGACAGGGGGCGGAGGTGATACGCAGTATTTT
TRBJ2-2	NA	many	TRBV5-1	CASSLEVTGELFF	TGCGCCAGCAGCTTGGAGGTCACCGGGGAGCTGTTTTTT
TRBJ2-3	TRBD2	NA	TRBV3-1	CASSQLAGSGGTDTQYF	TGTGCCAGCAGCCAACTAGCGGGTAGCGGGGGCACAGATACGCAGTATTTT
TRBJ2-1	NA	NA	TRBV3-2	CASSLRWTSGTFNEQFF	TGTGCCAGCAGCCTAAGATGGACTAGCGGGACGTTCAATGAGCAGTTCTTC
TRBJ2-5	NA	NA	TRBV20-1	CSARVPGPETQYF	TGCAGTGCTAGAGTGCCGGGCCCAGAGACCCAGTACTTC
TRBJ1-1	NA	many	TRBV7-9	CASSTDGEYKAFF	TGTGCCAGCAGCACGGACGGAGAATATAAAGCTTTCTTT
TRBJ1-2	TRBD1	few	TRBV5-1	CASRAGTDKGYTF	TGCGCCAGCAGGGCCGGGACAGATAAGGGCTACACCTTC
TRBJ2-2	TRBD2	many	TRBV7-8	CASSFSTSGSGNTGELFF	TGTGCCAGCAGCTTTAGTACTAGCGGGAGTGGGAACACCGGGGAGCTGTTTTTT
TRBJ1-1	NA	NA	TRBV25-1	CASIPRGGLNTEAFF	TGTGCCAGCATTCCCCGGGGGGGACTGAACACTGAAGCTTTCTTT
TRBJ2-3	NA	many	TRBV6-1	CASSTAGGTDTQYF	TGTGCCAGCAGTACCGCGGGCGGGACAGATACGCAGTATTTT
TRBJ1-1	NA	many	TRBV7-9	CASSPQAFF	TGTGCCAGCAGCCCCCAAGCTTTCTTT
TRBJ2-3	NA	few	TRBV10-2	CASSDRTTLGADTQYF	TGCGCCAGCAGTGATCGGACTACCCTCGGGGCAGATACGCAGTATTTT
TRBJ2-1	TRBD2	NA	TRBV10-3	CAISAPPGGLGSYNEQFF	TGTGCCATCAGTGCCCCACCGGGAGGGCTAGGATCCTACAATGAGCAGTTCTTC
TRBJ2-2	TRBD2	few	TRBV19	CASRTSGGTGELFF	TGTGCCAGTCGGACTAGCGGGGGCACCGGGGAGCTGTTTTTT
TRBJ2-2	NA	NA	TRBV6-1	CASTLGRGSNTGELFF	TGTGCCAGCACCTTAGGACGAGGCTCTAACACCGGGGAGCTGTTTTTT
TRBJ2-1	TRBD2	NA	TRBV5-1	CASSFLAGAGNEQFF	TGCGCCAGCAGCTTTCTAGCGGGAGCAGGTAATGAGCAGTTCTTC
TRBJ2-1	NA	many	TRBV10-3	CAISQDRRGNEQFF	TGTGCCATCAGTCAGGACCGGCGGGGCAATGAGCAGTTCTTC
TRBJ2-3	TRBD2	few	TRBV11-2	CASSQAGGGTDTQYF	TGTGCCAGCAGCCAAGCGGGGGGGGGCACAGATACGCAGTATTTT
TRBJ2-7	TRBD2	many	TRBV29-1	CSPLGGNF	TGCAGCCCTTTGGGAGGGAACTTC
TRBJ2-5	TRBD1	NA	TRBV5-1	CASSPTGGGIGTQYF	TGCGCCAGCAGCCCGACAGGGGGAGGGATCGGGACCCAGTACTTC
TRBJ1-2	NA	few	TRBV5-4	CASSLDSQHGYTF	TGTGCCAGCAGCTTGGACAGCCAACATGGCTACACCTTC
TRBJ1-1	TRBD1	many	TRBV29-1	CSSRGLANTEAFF	TGCAGCTCCAGGGGGCTCGCGAACACTGAAGCTTTCTTT
TRBJ2-1	TRBD2	many	TRBV5-1	CASSLGTSGQQGQFF	TGCGCCAGCAGCTTGGGGACTAGCGGTCAGCAGGGGCAGTTCTTC
TRBJ2-7	NA	few	TRBV15	CATSRDGPFTGITYEQYF	TGTGCCACCAGCAGAGATGGGCCCTTTACAGGGATAACCTACGAGCAGTACTTC
TRBJ2-3	TRBD2	NA	TRBV9	CASSVGSLAGGTDTQYF	TGTGCCAGCAGCGTGGGGAGTCTAGCGGGAGGCACAGATACGCAGTATTTT
TRBJ2-2	TRBD2	NA	TRBV10-3	CAIKGLAGATGELFF	TGTGCCATCAAGGGACTAGCGGGGGCGACCGGGGAGCTGTTTTTT
TRBJ1-5	NA	many	TRBV6-1	CASSEGYSNQPQHF	TGTGCCAGCAGTGAGGGATATAGCAATCAGCCCCAGCATTTT
TRBJ1-1	NA	many	TRBV12-3/TRBV12-4	CASSLGPVNTEAFF	TGTGCCAGCAGCCTAGGGCCCGTGAACACTGAAGCTTTCTTT
TRBJ2-7	TRBD1	NA	TRBV12-3/TRBV12-4	CASSSRTGNGAEQYF	TGTGCCAGCAGTTCACGGACAGGGAATGGAGCCGAGCAGTACTTC
TRBJ2-1	TRBD1	NA	TRBV7-2	CASSSPRGLYNEQFF	TGTGCCAGCAGCTCCCCAAGGGGGCTATACAATGAGCAGTTCTTC
TRBJ1-1	NA	NA	TRBV4-2	CASSRRRTAQTEAFF	TGTGCCAGCAGCCGCCGAAGGACAGCTCAGACTGAAGCTTTCTTT
TRBJ2-7	TRBD1	few	TRBV4-1	CASSQEGQGHYEQYF	TGCGCCAGCAGCCAAGAGGGACAGGGACACTACGAGCAGTACTTC
TRBJ2-7	TRBD2	NA	TRBV27	CASSLHRWTGGPTVSSYEQYF	TGTGCCAGCAGTTTACACAGGTGGACGGGGGGTCCTACCGTTAGCTCCTACGAGCAGTACTTC
TRBJ1-5	NA	many	TRBV5-5	CASSWGTGNQPQHF	TGTGCCAGCAGCTGGGGGACGGGCAATCAGCCCCAGCATTTT
TRBJ2-3	NA	NA	TRBV29-1	CSVRGRHTDTQYF	TGCAGCGTTAGGGGCCGACACACAGATACGCAGTATTTT
TRBJ1-5	NA	few	TRBV4-1	CASSPPDQWPQHF	TGCGCCAGCAGCCCCCCCGATCAGTGGCCCCAGCATTTT
TRBJ2-7	NA	NA	TRBV6-1	CASSGWTDTYEQYF	TGTGCCAGCAGCGGATGGACAGACACGTACGAGCAGTACTTC
TRBJ1-5	NA	few	TRBV28	CASSIKGPQHF	TGTGCCAGCAGTATTAAGGGGCCCCAGCATTTT
TRBJ2-1	NA	NA	TRBV6-1	CASKRGKDTEQFF	TGTGCCAGCAAAAGAGGGAAGGATACGGAGCAGTTCTTC
TRBJ2-2	TRBD1	NA	TRBV27	CASSSQGSSPGAGELFF	TGTGCCAGCAGCTCACAGGGGTCGAGCCCAGGGGCTGGGGAGCTGTTTTTT
TRBJ1-2	NA	NA	TRBV10-3	CAISEIGVYGYTF	TGTGCCATCAGTGAGATAGGGGTCTACGGCTACACCTTC
TRBJ2-7	NA	few	TRBV5-1	CASSSVGGEQYF	TGCGCCAGCAGCTCCGTAGGTGGCGAGCAGTACTTC
TRBJ1-3	TRBD1	NA	TRBV12-3/TRBV12-4	CASNRGEANTIYF	TGTGCCAGCAACAGGGGCGAAGCAAACACCATATATTTT
TRBJ2-7	NA	NA	TRBV4-2	CASSQEGSRYEQYF	TGTGCCAGCAGCCAAGAGGGCTCTAGGTACGAGCAGTACTTC
TRBJ2-4	NA	NA	TRBV21-1	CASMTRDGDGAKNIQYF	TGTGCCAGCATGACAAGGGACGGGGATGGAGCCAAAAACATTCAGTACTTC
TRBJ2-1	TRBD1	few	TRBV19	CASSIGQGYEQFF	TGTGCCAGTAGTATAGGACAGGGCTATGAGCAGTTCTTC
TRBJ2-5	NA	NA	TRBV12-5	CASGSSGGTQYF	TGTGCTAGTGGCAGCTCTGGTGGGACCCAGTACTTC
TRBJ2-3	TRBD1	NA	TRBV5-1	CASSQGTGTDTQYF	TGCGCCAGCAGCCAGGGGACAGGCACAGATACGCAGTATTTT
TRBJ2-1	TRBD2	few	TRBV11-2	CASSLSGLAGGEQFF	TGTGCCAGCAGCTTAAGTGGACTAGCGGGCGGGGAGCAGTTCTTC
TRBJ2-4	NA	NA	TRBV29-1	CSVVGGGIKNIQYF	TGCAGCGTTGTAGGAGGGGGAATCAAAAACATTCAGTACTTC
TRBJ1-3	TRBD1	few	TRBV6-1	CASSPDRVYGNTIYF	TGTGCCAGCAGCCCCGACAGGGTCTATGGAAACACCATATATTTT